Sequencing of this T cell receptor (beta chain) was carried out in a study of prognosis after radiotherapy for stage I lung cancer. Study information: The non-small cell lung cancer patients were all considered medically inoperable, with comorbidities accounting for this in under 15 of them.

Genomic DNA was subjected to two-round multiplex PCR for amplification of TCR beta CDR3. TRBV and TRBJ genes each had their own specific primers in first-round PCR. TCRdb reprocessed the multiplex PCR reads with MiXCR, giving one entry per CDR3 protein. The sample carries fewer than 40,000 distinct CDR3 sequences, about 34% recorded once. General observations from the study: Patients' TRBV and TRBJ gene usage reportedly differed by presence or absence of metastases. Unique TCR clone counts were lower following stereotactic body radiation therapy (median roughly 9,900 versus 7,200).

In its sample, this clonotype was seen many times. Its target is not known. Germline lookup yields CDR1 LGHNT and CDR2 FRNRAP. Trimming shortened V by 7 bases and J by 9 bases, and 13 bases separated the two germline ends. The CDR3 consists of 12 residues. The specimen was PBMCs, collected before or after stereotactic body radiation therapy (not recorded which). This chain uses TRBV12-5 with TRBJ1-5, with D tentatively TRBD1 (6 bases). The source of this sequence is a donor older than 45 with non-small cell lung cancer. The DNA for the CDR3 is TGTGCTAGTGCAACAGGGAGCGGGCCCCAGCATTTT. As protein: CASATGSGPQHF.